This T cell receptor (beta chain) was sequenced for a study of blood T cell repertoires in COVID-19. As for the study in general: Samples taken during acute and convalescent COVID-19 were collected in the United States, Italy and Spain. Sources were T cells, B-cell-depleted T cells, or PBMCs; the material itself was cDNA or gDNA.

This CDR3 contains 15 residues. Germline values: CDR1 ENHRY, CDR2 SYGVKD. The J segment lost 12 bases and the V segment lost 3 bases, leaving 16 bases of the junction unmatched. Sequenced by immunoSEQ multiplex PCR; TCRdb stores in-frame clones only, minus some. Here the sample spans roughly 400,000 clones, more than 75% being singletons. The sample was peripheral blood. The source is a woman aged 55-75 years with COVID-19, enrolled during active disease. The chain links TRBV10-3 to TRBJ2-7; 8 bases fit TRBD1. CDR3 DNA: TGTGCCATCAGTGATATTTCGCAGGGGGCGGATCATTCGTACTTC. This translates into CAISDISQGADHSYF.